One T cell receptor (beta chain) is described in this entry. V shed 3 bases and J 4 bases; nucleotides not matched to a gene: 7. This CDR3 spans 15 amino acids. The germline V gene has CDR1 SGHRS and CDR2 YFSETQ. Per the study methods: From reference gene primer amplification, estimates of nucleated cell counts were derived. Sequencing used immunoSEQ multiplex PCR; TCRdb keeps in-frame clones, though not all of them. The V and J calls and the clone size are those of that table, but D and trimming were determined from the DNA. The data show approximately 31,000 clones, with approximately 91% seen just once and 9.9% held by the top ten. This specimen comes from a study of blood T cell repertoires in COVID-19. About the research overall: The United States, Italy and Spain were the sources of the acute and convalescent COVID-19 samples. T cells, B-cell-depleted T cells, or PBMCs provided the cDNA or gDNA that served as material.

The chain recombines TRBV5-1 with TRBJ2-7; TRBD1 aligns across 10 bases. This clonotype originated in a human donor with active COVID-19. The donor label of this sample is uncertain. Specimen: peripheral blood. CDR3 loop: CASSSSGTGVYEQYF. Written as DNA, the CDR3 is TGCGCCAGCAGCTCCTCCGGGACAGGGGTTTACGAGCAGTACTTC.